Listed here is a single T cell receptor beta chain. This sample was included in a study of T cell responses to AZD1222 COVID-19 vaccine. Clones were read by immunoSEQ multiplex PCR, and TCRdb kept only the in-frame ones, dropping some. The table lists roughly 120,000 clones, around 85% of them singletons. Trimming took 6 bases from V and 8 from J, leaving 16 bases between them. The CDR3 loop spans 13 amino acids. V usage is TRBV12-3 or TRBV12-4 and J usage is TRBJ1-2, with a possible D match to TRBD1 (5 bases). The sequenced sample was peripheral blood, obtained on day 0 of AZD1222 vaccination. The clonotype comes from an adult in good health. The chain's CDR3 is CASRFSTGTGYTF. CDR3 nucleotide sequence: TGTGCCAGCAGATTCTCGACGGGGACGGGCTACACCTTC.